These 23 T cell receptor beta chains were all obtained from the same sample, sequenced in a study of shared clonotypes between healthy human individuals. Naive CD8 cells, CD45RO-negative and positively selected for CCR7, excluded terminally differentiated effector memory CD45RA+ cells. Sequenced by immunoSEQ multiplex PCR; TCRdb stores in-frame clones only, minus some. The repertoire holds millions of clones, with about 93% as singletons. Sequences were obtained from naive CD8+ T cells from PBMCs. These TCRs come from a man between 18 and 29 years old in good health. Some clones in this sample may be carry-over from other donors' samples.

This chain uses TRBV19 with TRBJ2-7; tentatively, D is TRBD1 (5 bases). The ends were cut back, 6 bases at V and 6 bases at J, with 15 bases in the middle. The CDR3 is 13 residues long. Germline-derived CDR1 and CDR2 are LNHDA and SQIVND (reference sequence). The CDR3: CASRKGANVEQYF. The CDR3 DNA follows: TGTGCCAGTAGGAAAGGGGCCAACGTCGAGCAGTACTTC.

The rearrangement uses TRBV27 and TRBJ1-5, with TRBD1 as a possible D gene (6 bases). Looked up from germline, CDR1 is MNHEY and CDR2 is SMNVEV (reference sequence). The CDR3 consists of 14 residues. V lost 6 bases, J lost 1 base, and 10 bases lay in between. The CDR3 here is CASRGGWSNQPQHF. CDR3 DNA: TGTGCCAGCAGGGGGGGCTGGAGCAATCAGCCCCAGCATTTT.

The chain employs TRBV27 and TRBJ1-1; possible D gene TRBD1, 6 bases. Trimming removed 8 bases at V and 3 bases at J, with 22 bases between. Germline-derived CDR1 and CDR2 are MNHEY and SMNVEV (reference sequence). The CDR3 extends over 16 amino acids. CDR3 region: CASSIGDNHWDTEAFF. CDR3 DNA sequence: TGTGCCAGCTCCATTGGGGACAATCATTGGGACACTGAAGCTTTCTTT.

The V call is TRBV7-2, the J call TRBJ2-2; 11 bases are shared with TRBD2. The CDR3 covers 17 residues. J gave up 3 bases and V 1 base, and 4 bases lay outside the gene matches. The germline V gene encodes CDR1 SGHTA and CDR2 FQGNSA. The CDR3 DNA is TGTGCCAGCAGCTTAGGGGGGACTAGCGGTTACACCGGGGAGCTGTTTTTT. As protein: CASSLGGTSGYTGELFF.

This clone was counted only a few times. The gene calls are TRBV2 and TRBJ1-5; TRBD1 might be the D (6 bases). The CDR3 loop spans 14 amino acids. V was pared by 7 bases and J by 4 bases, with 14 bases between. CDR1 is SNHLY and CDR2 is FYNNEI in the germline V gene. The CDR3, as DNA: TGTGCCAGCATAGGGGGAATTGGGAATCAGCCCCAGCATTTT. Translated, it gives CASIGGIGNQPQHF.

The rearrangement joins TRBV5-6 to TRBJ1-1; possibly TRBD1 for D (5 bases). V lost 4 bases and J 5 bases, leaving 12 bases between the germline ends. In germline, CDR1 is SGHDT, CDR2 YYEEEE. CDR3 length: 13 amino acids. CDR3 nucleotide sequence: TGTGCCAGCAGCCCTTTCCCAGGGACTGAAGCTTTCTTT. Encoded protein: CASSPFPGTEAFF. Combining the CDR3 with reference TRBV5-6 and TRBJ1-1 gives the whole variable domain DAGVTQSPTHLIKTRGQQVTLRCSPKSGHDTVSWYQQALGQGPQFIFQYYEEEERQRGNFPDRFSGHQFPNYSSELNVNALLLGDSALYLCASSPFPGTEAFFGQGTRLTVV.

J is TRBJ2-7 and V is TRBV28; D is possibly TRBD1 or TRBD2 (5 bases each). The CDR3 extends over 15 amino acids. Per the germline V gene, CDR1 is MDHEN and CDR2 is SYDVKM. V dropped 2 bases and J dropped 4 bases, with 15 bases sitting between them. CDR3 amino acids: CASSLGTGTSYEQYF. In nucleotides, the CDR3 is TGTGCCAGCAGTTTAGGGACCGGGACCTCATACGAGCAGTACTTC.

The chain combines TRBV4-1 with TRBJ2-1; tentatively, D is TRBD1 or TRBD2 (5 bases each). The length of the CDR3 is 17 residues. V lost 0 bases and J 6 bases, leaving 18 bases between the germline ends. CDR1 is MGHRA and CDR2 is YSYEKL in the germline V gene. CDR3 sequence: CASSQDWGYGGGNEQFF. The DNA of the CDR3 is TGCGCCAGCAGCCAAGATTGGGGATATGGGGGTGGCAATGAGCAGTTCTTC.

The V and J genes are TRBV7-2 and TRBJ2-5, with D maybe TRBD2 (5 bases). Per germline, CDR1 SGHTA and CDR2 FQGNSA. The CDR3 has 14 residues. V gave up 5 bases and J gave up 3 bases, with 13 bases separating them. The DNA of the CDR3 is TGTGCCAGCAGCACTCGTCGGCGGGAAGAGACCCAGTACTTC. It encodes CASSTRRREETQYF.

The chain employs TRBV7-8 and TRBJ1-2; D possibly corresponds to TRBD1 (6 bases). The CDR3 loop spans 14 amino acids. Germline V gene data show CDR1 as SGHVS and CDR2 as FQNEAQ. V was cut by 2 bases and J by 2 bases, with 9 bases left in between. The chain's CDR3 is CASSLNRGNYGYTF. In DNA form, the CDR3 reads TGTGCCAGCAGCTTAAATAGGGGGAACTATGGCTACACCTTC. The whole variable domain, remainder taken from reference TRBV7-8 and TRBJ1-2, is GAGVSQSPRYKVAKRGQDVALRCDPISGHVSLFWYQQALGQGPEFLTYFQNEAQLDKSGLPSDRFFAERPEGSVSTLKIQRTQQEDSAVYLCASSLNRGNYGYTFGSGTRLTVV.

This clone has a single count. The J gene is TRBJ1-1, the V gene TRBV7-6, with D possibly TRBD1 on 6 matching bases. Trimming took off 2 bases at V and 1 base at J, with 17 bases between the two ends. CDR3 size: 17 residues. The germline V gene encodes CDR1 SGHVS and CDR2 FNYEAQ. CDR3 amino acids: CASSLRSAGEENTEAFF. The CDR3 nucleotides read TGTGCCAGCAGCTTAAGGTCGGCAGGGGAGGAGAACACTGAAGCTTTCTTT.

This clone was detected only once. The chain links TRBV7-2 to TRBJ1-1; TRBD1 is a possible D gene (5 bases). The germline V gene encodes CDR1 SGHTA and CDR2 FQGNSA. Deletions cut 5 bases from V and 8 bases from J, with 12 bases between. The CDR3 totals 12 residues. CDR3 nucleotide sequence: TGTGCCAGCAGCCACCAGGGACCCGAAGCTTTCTTT. It yields the protein CASSHQGPEAFF.

The chain joins TRBV5-8 to TRBJ2-1, with D perhaps given as TRBD1 or TRBD2 (5 bases each). Trimming cost V 2 bases and J 7 bases, with 16 bases left between them. CDR1 is SGHTS and CDR2 is YDEGEE in the germline V gene. The CDR3 loop spans 15 amino acids. CDR3 DNA sequence: TGTGCCAGCAGCTTAGCCGTTGGGGGTGGTAATGAGCAGTTCTTC. Translating gives CASSLAVGGGNEQFF.

The V call is TRBV10-3, the J call TRBJ1-1, with D possibly TRBD1 on 5 matching bases. The germline gives CDR1 ENHRY, CDR2 SYGVKD. This CDR3 spans 15 amino acids. Trimming removed 3 bases from V and 4 bases from J, with 15 bases in between. Here the CDR3 DNA reads TGTGCCATCAGTGACGGGACCGGGGCCTTCACTGAAGCTTTCTTT. Translation: CAISDGTGAFTEAFF.

Written as DNA, the CDR3 is TGTGCCAGCAGTGATCCCCCCACAACTTTGGATGAAAAACTGTTTTTT. Translated, it gives CASSDPPTTLDEKLFF. The rearrangement links TRBV6-1 to TRBJ1-4; no firm D call. Germline CDR1 reads MNHNS; CDR2 reads SASEGT. The germline V and J ends were trimmed by 3 bases and 6 bases, with 17 bases remaining between them. The CDR3 totals 16 residues.

The J gene is TRBJ1-2, the V gene TRBV19; 8 bases are shared with TRBD1. From germline, CDR1 is LNHDA and CDR2 SQIVND (reference sequence). The CDR3 contains 18 residues. The V and J ends lost 0 bases and 5 bases, in that order; junction bases with no gene match: 14. The DNA of the CDR3 is TGTGCCAGTAGTATAGAGGTCAGGGGGCCCCCGACGACGTATGGCTACACCTTC. Its translation is CASSIEVRGPPTTYGYTF.

The V and J genes are TRBV15 and TRBJ2-5; TRBD2 matches 8 bases. J was trimmed by 4 bases and V by 8 bases; bases with no gene match: 6. Germline V gene lookup returns CDR1 LNHNV and CDR2 YYDKDF (reference sequence). This CDR3 has 13 amino acids. DNA for the CDR3: TGTGCCACCTACGGGGGGGGCGGAGAGACCCAGTACTTC. As protein: CATYGGGGETQYF. Full variable domain (missing parts from reference TRBV15 and TRBJ2-5): DAMVIQNPRYQVTQFGKPVTLSCSQTLNHNVMYWYQQKSSQAPKLLFHYYDKDFNNEADTPDNFQSRRPNTSFCFLDIRSPGLGDTAMYLCATYGGGGETQYFGPGTRLLVL.

The V call is TRBV4-1, the J call TRBJ2-1, with unresolved D. From germline, CDR1 is MGHRA and CDR2 YSYEKL. The V gene lost 0 bases and the J gene lost 4 bases, with 10 bases spanning the gap. The CDR3 is 15 residues long. This chain's CDR3 is CASSQDHMRYNEQFF. Here the CDR3 DNA reads TGCGCCAGCAGCCAAGACCATATGAGGTACAATGAGCAGTTCTTC.

The chain recombines TRBV27 with TRBJ2-7, with 7 bases identical to TRBD2. This CDR3 is 17 amino acids long. Germline V gene lookup returns CDR1 MNHEY and CDR2 SMNVEV (reference sequence). With V trimmed by 4 bases and J by 2 bases, 14 bases remained unmatched. This CDR3 is CASSSISAGGRAYEQYF. The CDR3 DNA sequence: TGTGCCAGCAGTTCCATATCCGCCGGGGGGAGGGCCTACGAGCAGTACTTC.

The chain couples TRBV19 to TRBJ2-1; D is undetermined. Germline V lookup: CDR1 LNHDA, CDR2 SQIVND (reference sequence). The CDR3 sequence is 14 residues long. The ends were cut back, 3 bases at V and 6 bases at J, with 12 bases in the middle. The CDR3 coding sequence is TGTGCCAGTAGTATTGGCCGGTTCGTCAATGAGCAGTTCTTC. It encodes CASSIGRFVNEQFF. The full variable domain, its missing parts supplied by reference TRBV19 and TRBJ2-1, is DGGITQSPKYLFRKEGQNVTLSCEQNLNHDAMYWYRQDPGQGLRLIYYSQIVNDFQKGDIAEGYSVSREKKESFPLTVTSAQKNPTAFYLCASSIGRFVNEQFFGPGTRLTVL.

This chain links TRBV19 with TRBJ1-5, with D uncertain. Germline V gene sequence: CDR1 LNHDA, CDR2 SQIVND (reference sequence). Deletions cut 6 bases from V and 15 bases from J, with 12 bases between. This CDR3 contains 10 residues. CDR3 coding DNA: TGTGCCAGTAGGATGAGCTTATGGCATTTT. Amino acid sequence: CASRMSLWHF.

This clone was detected only once. V usage is TRBV19 and J usage is TRBJ1-3; the D is unclear. Between the trimmed V and J ends, which lost 3 bases and 1 base, there was a span of 7 bases. The CDR3 has 14 residues. Germline V gene lookup returns CDR1 LNHDA and CDR2 SQIVND (reference sequence). CDR3 amino acids: CASSMTTSGNTIYF. The CDR3 DNA reads TGTGCCAGTAGTATGACGACTTCTGGAAACACCATATATTTT.

In the case of this clone: Different DNA sequences within this sample yield the same CDR3. The gene calls are TRBV7-9 and TRBJ1-1, with D unresolved. V lost 5 bases, J lost 1 base, and 8 bases lay in between. In germline, CDR1 is SEHNR, CDR2 FQNEAQ (reference sequence). The CDR3 contains 13 residues. CDR3 in DNA: TGTGCCAGCAGCCTAGACAAGAACACTGAAGCTTTCTTT. Its protein product is CASSLDKNTEAFF.